Listed below are T cell receptor beta chains from one sample, sequenced in a study of T cell responses to AZD1222 COVID-19 vaccine. Profiled with immunoSEQ multiplex PCR; TCRdb holds only in-frame clones, not every one. The sample records roughly 120,000 clones, 75% to 90% being singletons. The source material was peripheral blood, sampled 28 days after the second AZD1222 dose. All receptors come from an adult who received the AZD1222 COVID-19 vaccine. Both conserved end residues are part of each CDR3. The D gene is left open where the match is weak. Clone size is stated in some rows and not others, as once, few, many or a class when expanded.

abundance	d_gene	j_gene	v_gene	CDR3aa	CDR3nt
NA	NA	TRBJ1-1	TRBV5-1	CASSIGQTNTEAFF	TGCGCCAGCAGCATCGGACAGACCAACACTGAAGCTTTCTTT
once	NA	TRBJ1-4	TRBV28	CASIAGGAANEKLFF	TGTGCCAGCATCGCTGGGGGGGCAGCTAATGAAAAACTGTTTTTT
NA	NA	TRBJ1-6	TRBV3-1/TRBV3-2	CASSQTASYNSPLHF	TGTGCCAGCAGCCAGACAGCCTCCTATAATTCACCCCTCCACTTT
NA	TRBD1	TRBJ1-1	TRBV19	CASSYRGENTEAFF	TGTGCCAGTAGTTACAGGGGAGAGAACACTGAAGCTTTCTTT
NA	NA	TRBJ1-5	TRBV28	CASSENRHSNQPQHF	TGTGCCAGCAGTGAAAATCGTCATAGCAATCAGCCCCAGCATTTT
NA	NA	TRBJ1-1	TRBV18	CASSLLGLARLNTEAFF	TGTGCCAGCTCACTCCTTGGGTTGGCACGGCTGAACACTGAAGCTTTCTTT
NA	NA	TRBJ1-1	TRBV9	CASSVAAGDEAFF	TGTGCCAGCAGCGTAGCGGCAGGTGATGAAGCTTTCTTT
few	NA	TRBJ2-6	TRBV4-2	CASSQGHSGANVLTF	TGTGCCAGCAGCCAAGGACACTCTGGGGCCAACGTCCTGACTTTC
NA	NA	TRBJ2-1	TRBV28	CASTTPLTRVYNEQFF	TGTGCCAGCACCACCCCCCTGACGAGGGTCTACAATGAGCAGTTCTTC
once	TRBD1	TRBJ2-7	TRBV19	CASRDRGSYEQYF	TGTGCCAGTAGGGACAGGGGGTCCTACGAGCAGTACTTC
once	TRBD1	TRBJ2-3	TRBV6-2/TRBV6-3	CASSTGGDTQYF	TGTGCCAGCAGTACAGGGGGAGATACGCAGTATTTT
few	NA	TRBJ1-6	TRBV6-2/TRBV6-3	CASSWGSPLHF	TGTGCCAGCAGTTGGGGATCACCCCTCCACTTT
NA	NA	TRBJ2-7	TRBV2	CASRRVESAYEQYF	TGTGCCAGCAGACGGGTGGAGAGTGCCTACGAGCAGTACTTC
NA	NA	TRBJ1-6	TRBV19	CASTPPSGSPLHF	TGTGCCAGTACCCCCCCTTCCGGCTCACCCCTCCACTTT
NA	NA	TRBJ1-2	TRBV19	CAIRDFRGYGYTF	TGTGCCATTCGGGACTTTCGAGGGTATGGCTACACCTTC
NA	NA	TRBJ1-2	TRBV7-6	CASSLSPGGGYTF	TGTGCCAGCAGCTTATCCCCGGGAGGCGGCTACACCTTC
NA	TRBD2	TRBJ2-2	TRBV9	CASSSRAGGGTGELFF	TGTGCCAGCAGCTCCCGAGCGGGGGGCGGAACCGGGGAGCTGTTTTTT
NA	NA	TRBJ2-3	TRBV4-3	CASSPERTRTDTQYF	TGCGCCAGCAGCCCGGAGCGGACCCGCACAGATACGCAGTATTTT
NA	NA	TRBJ1-1	TRBV5-6	CASSLQAVNTEAFF	TGTGCCAGCAGCTTGCAAGCCGTGAACACTGAAGCTTTCTTT
NA	NA	TRBJ1-2	TRBV7-2	CASSLGGAYGYTF	TGTGCCAGCAGCTTAGGGGGCGCCTATGGCTACACCTTC
NA	TRBD1	TRBJ2-5	TRBV5-8	CASSGGQGASVGTQYF	TGTGCCAGCAGCGGGGGACAGGGGGCGAGCGTCGGCACCCAGTACTTC
NA	NA	TRBJ1-6	TRBV27	CASSTAGTHYNSPLHF	TGTGCCAGCAGTACCGCCGGGACCCACTATAATTCACCCCTCCACTTT
NA	NA	TRBJ2-1	TRBV7-2	CASSQQKYNEQFF	TGTGCCAGCAGCCAACAGAAATACAATGAGCAGTTCTTC